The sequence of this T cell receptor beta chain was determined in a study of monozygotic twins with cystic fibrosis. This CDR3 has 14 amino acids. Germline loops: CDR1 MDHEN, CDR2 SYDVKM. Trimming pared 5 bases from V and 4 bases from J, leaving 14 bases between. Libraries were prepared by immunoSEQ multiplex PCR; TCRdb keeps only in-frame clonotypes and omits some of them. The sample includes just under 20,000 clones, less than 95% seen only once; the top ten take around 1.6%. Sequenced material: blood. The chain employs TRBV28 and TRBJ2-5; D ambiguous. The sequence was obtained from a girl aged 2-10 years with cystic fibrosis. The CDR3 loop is CASSLLPLRETQYF. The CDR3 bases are TGTGCCAGCAGTCTCTTACCCTTAAGAGAGACCCAGTACTTC.